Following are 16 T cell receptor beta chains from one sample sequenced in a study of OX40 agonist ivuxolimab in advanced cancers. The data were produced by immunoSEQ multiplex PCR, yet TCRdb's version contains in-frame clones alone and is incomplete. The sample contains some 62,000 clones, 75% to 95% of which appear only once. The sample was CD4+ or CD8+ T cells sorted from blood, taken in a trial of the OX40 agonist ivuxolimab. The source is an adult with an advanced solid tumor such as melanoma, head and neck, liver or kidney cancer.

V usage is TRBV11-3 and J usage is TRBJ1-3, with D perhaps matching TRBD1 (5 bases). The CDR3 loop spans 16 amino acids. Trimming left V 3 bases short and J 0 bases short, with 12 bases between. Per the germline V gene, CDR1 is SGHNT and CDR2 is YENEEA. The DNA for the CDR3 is TGTGCCAGCAGCTTCGGAACAGGCTACTCTGGAAACACCATATATTTT. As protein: CASSFGTGYSGNTIYF.

In nucleotides, the CDR3 is TGTGCCAGCAGCACCACGGACAGGCTCTACGAGCAGTACTTC. Its translation: CASSTTDRLYEQYF. This chain joins TRBV7-9 and TRBJ2-7, with 7 nucleotides matching TRBD1. Trimming took 5 bases from V and 3 from J; bases not matched to a gene: 7. Germline V lookup: CDR1 SEHNR, CDR2 FQNEAQ (reference sequence). The CDR3 contains 14 residues.

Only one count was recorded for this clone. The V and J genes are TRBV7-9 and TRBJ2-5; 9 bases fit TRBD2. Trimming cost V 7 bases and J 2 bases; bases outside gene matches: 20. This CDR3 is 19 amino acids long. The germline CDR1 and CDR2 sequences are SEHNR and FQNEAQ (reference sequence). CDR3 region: CASITAASGTVPLQETQYF. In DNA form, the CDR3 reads TGTGCCAGCATTACGGCCGCTAGCGGGACTGTCCCCCTTCAAGAGACCCAGTACTTC.

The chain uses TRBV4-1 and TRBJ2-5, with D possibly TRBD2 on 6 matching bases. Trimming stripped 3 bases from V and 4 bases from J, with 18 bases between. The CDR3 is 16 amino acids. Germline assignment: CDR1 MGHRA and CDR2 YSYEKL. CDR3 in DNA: TGCGCCAGCAGCCATCTACCCCCGGGAGAGGGAGAGACCCAGTACTTC. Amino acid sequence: CASSHLPPGEGETQYF.

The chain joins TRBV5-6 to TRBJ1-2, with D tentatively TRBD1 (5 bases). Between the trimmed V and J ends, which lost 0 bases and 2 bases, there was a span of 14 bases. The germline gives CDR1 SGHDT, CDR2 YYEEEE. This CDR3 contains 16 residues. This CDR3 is CASSLVVVQENYGYTF. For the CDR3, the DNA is TGTGCCAGCAGCTTGGTGGTGGTACAGGAGAACTATGGCTACACCTTC.

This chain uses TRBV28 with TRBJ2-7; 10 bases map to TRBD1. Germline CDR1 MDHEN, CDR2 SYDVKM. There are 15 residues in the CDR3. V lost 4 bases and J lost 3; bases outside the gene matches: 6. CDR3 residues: CASSSTRDRGYEQYF. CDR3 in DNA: TGTGCCAGCAGTTCTACCCGGGACAGGGGCTACGAGCAGTACTTC.

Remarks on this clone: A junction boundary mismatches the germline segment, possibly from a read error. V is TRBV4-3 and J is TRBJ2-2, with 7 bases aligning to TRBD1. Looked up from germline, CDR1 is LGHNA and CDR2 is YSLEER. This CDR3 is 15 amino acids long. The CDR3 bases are TGCGCCAGCAGCGAAGACAGGGTGGGCACCGGGGAGCTGTTTTTT. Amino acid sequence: CASSEDRVGTGELFF.

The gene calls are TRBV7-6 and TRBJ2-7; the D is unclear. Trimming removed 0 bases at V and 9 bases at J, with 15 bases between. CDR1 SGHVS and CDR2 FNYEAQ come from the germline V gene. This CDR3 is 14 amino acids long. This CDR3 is CASSLADRASVQYF. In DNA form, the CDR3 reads TGTGCCAGCAGCTTAGCGGACCGCGCGTCTGTGCAGTACTTC. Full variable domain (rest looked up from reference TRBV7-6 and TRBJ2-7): GAGVSQSPRYKVTKRGQDVALRCDPISGHVSLYWYRQALGQGPEFLTYFNYEAQQDKSGLPNDRFSAERPEGSISTLTIQRTEQRDSAMYRCASSLADRASVQYFGPGTRLTVT.

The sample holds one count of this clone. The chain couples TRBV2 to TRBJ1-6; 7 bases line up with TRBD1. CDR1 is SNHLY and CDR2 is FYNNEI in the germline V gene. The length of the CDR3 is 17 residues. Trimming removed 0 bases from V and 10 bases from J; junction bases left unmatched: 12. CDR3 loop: CASSEAPEDRVYSPLHF. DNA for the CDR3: TGTGCCAGCAGTGAAGCTCCAGAAGACAGGGTATACTCACCCCTCCACTTT.

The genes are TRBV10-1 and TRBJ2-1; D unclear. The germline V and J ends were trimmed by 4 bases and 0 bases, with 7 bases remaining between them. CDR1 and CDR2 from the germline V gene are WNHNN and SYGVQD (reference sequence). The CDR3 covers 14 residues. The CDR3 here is CASSVQSSYNEQFF. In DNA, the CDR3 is TGCGCCAGCAGTGTCCAGAGCTCCTACAATGAGCAGTTCTTC.

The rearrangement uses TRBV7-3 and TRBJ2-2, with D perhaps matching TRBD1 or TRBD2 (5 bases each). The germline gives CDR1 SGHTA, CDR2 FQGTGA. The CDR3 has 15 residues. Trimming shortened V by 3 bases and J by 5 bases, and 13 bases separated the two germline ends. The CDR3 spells CASSLGDVGTGELFF. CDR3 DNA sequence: TGTGCCAGCAGCTTGGGGGATGTTGGAACCGGGGAGCTGTTTTTT.

The CDR3 is CASSSTSGSYEQYF. As DNA, the CDR3 is TGTGCCAGCAGCTCTACTAGCGGGAGCTACGAGCAGTACTTC. The rearrangement uses TRBV11-3 and TRBJ2-7; 11 bases match TRBD2. The CDR3 length is 14 residues. Germline V gene lookup returns CDR1 SGHNT and CDR2 YENEEA. With 4 bases clipped from V and 3 bases from J, the junction kept 2 bases outside the gene matches.

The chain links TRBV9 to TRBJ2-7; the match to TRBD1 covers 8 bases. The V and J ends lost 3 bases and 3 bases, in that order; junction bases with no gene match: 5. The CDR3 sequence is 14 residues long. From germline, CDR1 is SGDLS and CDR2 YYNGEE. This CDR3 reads CASSEGGQGYEQYF. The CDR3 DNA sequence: TGTGCCAGCAGCGAGGGAGGACAGGGCTACGAGCAGTACTTC.

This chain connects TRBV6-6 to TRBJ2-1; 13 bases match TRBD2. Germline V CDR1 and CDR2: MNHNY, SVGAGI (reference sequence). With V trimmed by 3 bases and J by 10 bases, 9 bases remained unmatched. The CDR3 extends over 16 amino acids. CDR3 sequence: CASSYYVGLAGVEQFF. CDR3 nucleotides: TGTGCCAGCAGTTATTATGTTGGACTAGCGGGAGTGGAGCAGTTCTTC.

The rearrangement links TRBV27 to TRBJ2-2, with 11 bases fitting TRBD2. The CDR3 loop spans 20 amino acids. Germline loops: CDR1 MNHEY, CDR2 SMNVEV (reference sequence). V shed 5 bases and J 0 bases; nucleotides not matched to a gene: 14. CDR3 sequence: CASSPYRRGLAAANTGELFF. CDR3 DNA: TGTGCCAGCAGTCCATACCGCAGGGGACTAGCGGCCGCGAACACCGGGGAGCTGTTTTTT.

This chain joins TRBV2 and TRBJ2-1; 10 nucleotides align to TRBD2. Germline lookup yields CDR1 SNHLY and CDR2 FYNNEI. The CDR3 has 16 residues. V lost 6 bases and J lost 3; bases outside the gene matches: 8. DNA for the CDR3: TGTGCCAGCAGGGCCGGACTAGCGGCAGACTACAATGAGCAGTTCTTC. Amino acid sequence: CASRAGLAADYNEQFF.